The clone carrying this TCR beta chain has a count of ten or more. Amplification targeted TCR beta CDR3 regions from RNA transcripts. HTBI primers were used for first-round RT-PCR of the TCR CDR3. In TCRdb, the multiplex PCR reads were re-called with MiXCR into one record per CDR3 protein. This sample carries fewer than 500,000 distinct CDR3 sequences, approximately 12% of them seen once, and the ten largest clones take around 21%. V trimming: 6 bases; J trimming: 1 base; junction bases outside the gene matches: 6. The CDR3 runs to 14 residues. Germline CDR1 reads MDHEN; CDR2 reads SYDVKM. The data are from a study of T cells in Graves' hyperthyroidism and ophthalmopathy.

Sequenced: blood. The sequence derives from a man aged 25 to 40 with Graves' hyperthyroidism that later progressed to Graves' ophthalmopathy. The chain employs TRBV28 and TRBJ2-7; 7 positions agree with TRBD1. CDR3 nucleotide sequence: TGTGCCAGCAGCCAGACAGGGATTTCCTACGAGCAGTACTTC. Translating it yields CASSQTGISYEQYF.